This TCR beta chain was profiled in a study of T cells in Graves' hyperthyroidism and ophthalmopathy (dated by TCRdb to about 2019). Turning to the overall study: Peripheral blood samples were taken at initial diagnosis, before any treatment was given. The paper reports TCR Vbeta CDR3 sequencing of approximately 130 peripheral blood samples: 43 ophthalmopathy, roughly 74 hyperthyroidism and approximately 17 progressor patients. The 90 to 100 discovery patients were randomly split 7:3 into training and test sets. Prospective prediction of ophthalmopathy was tested in an independent validation cohort consisting of fewer than 20 hyperthyroidism patients and about 17 patients who later progressed to ophthalmopathy. A discovery cohort of about 96 patients, 43 with Graves' ophthalmopathy and roughly 59 with stable Graves' hyperthyroidism, was used to find distinguishing TCR V-J signatures. The study also compared thyroid tissue and blood T-cell repertoires from 6 or 7 Graves' hyperthyroidism patients. Once sampling was done, hyperthyroidism patients were given methimazole at a starting dose of 30 mg daily, whereas ophthalmopathy patients were given high-dose intravenous methylprednisolone. What the authors observed across the whole study: In validation, progression to ophthalmopathy was predicted by the model with 65% to 71% sensitivity and 72.22% specificity, a median of about 6.4 months before onset. Most expanded thyroid clonotypes (frequency above 0.001) were also detected in blood, suggesting blood repertoires may reflect thyroid immune responses. Sample size was not statistically predetermined, and investigators were not blinded to group allocation. A model built on a 13 V-J signature distinguished ophthalmopathy from stable hyperthyroidism, reaching 85% to 90% sensitivity and around 82% specificity in cross-validation and 80%/75% in testing.

About this clonotype: What antigen it recognizes has not been identified. No much larger clonotype is one base removed from it; base qualities were not supplied.

The germline V gene (reference sequence) supplies CDR1 MNHEY and CDR2 SMNVEV. Reading from cysteine to phenylalanine, the CDR3 counts 15 amino acids. The read is trimmed to its CDR3 DNA, 45 bases read in frame from base 1. V is cut back by 6 bases and J by 1 base, with 4 bases in the junction unmatched. Amplification of TCR beta CDR3 regions was carried out from RNA transcripts. A first-round RT-PCR of the TCR CDR3 used the HTBI primer set with the Qiagen OneStep RT-PCR kit. The libraries were constructed in a second round of multiplex PCR and then size-selected and purified. Libraries were sequenced paired-end with 100 bp reads on an Illumina HiSeq2000. Under the source paper's analysis protocol: SOAPnuke was used to process the raw data, removing reads that contained adapters or uncalled bases, had a mean Phred below 15, or lacked an exact match to the constant primer or identifier. COPE v1.2.5 was used to merge high-quality paired reads, and clonotypes were defined as unique nucleotide sequences. Clonotypes were aligned to IMGT TRBV, TRBD and TRBJ reference segments using MiTCR v1.1. The analysis was restricted to V-J combinations with a frequency above 0.0001, which together covered roughly 99% of the repertoires. A TCS score was defined as the ratio between F50 (clonal expansion) and ExV (chaos), using BLOSUM62-based TCRdist between CDR3 peptides within each V-J. Welch's t-statistics and random forest reduced 514 V-J features to 13, which were used in a naive Bayes classifier (R e1071). TCRdb reanalyzed the raw reads on its own, using fastp at Q25 for trimming and MiXCR for clone calling, and kept in-frame beta chains. Under each unique CDR3 protein, matching rows form one entry showing the most common genes and DNA. The V and J calls and clone size come from TCRdb's table, not from the authors' own analysis. The sample contains under 500,000 distinct CDR3 sequences, about 14% of them found a single time. Together, the top ten hold around 27% of the sample.

Ophthalmopathy patients had moderately to severely active disease, with a Clinical Activity Score of 3 or more, a NOSPECS grade of 4 or more, and a disease duration of less than 3 months. Exclusion was applied to patients with uncontrolled infections, other autoimmune diseases, pregnancy or lactation. Diagnoses relied on clinical symptoms, serum thyroxine and TRAb, thyroid ultrasound and orbital computed tomography. PBMCs were isolated from about 9.2 ml of fresh peripheral blood by Ficoll-Paque density gradient centrifugation. Total RNA was extracted with Trizol reagent, and quality was checked on an Agilent 2100 Bioanalyzer.

The receptor comes from a man aged 45-65 years with Graves' ophthalmopathy. The sample comprised blood. The chain joins TRBV27 to TRBJ2-3; 10 junctional bases match TRBD2. The sequenced DNA is TGTGCCAGCAGGGTAGCGGGAGGAGGCACAGATACGCAGTATTTT. Its protein reads: CASRVAGGGTDTQYF.